The 8 T cell receptor beta chains given below trace back to one sample, sequenced in a study of T cell responses to AZD1222 COVID-19 vaccine. Assay: immunoSEQ multiplex PCR; the TCRdb copy retains only in-frame clones and omits some. Among some 150,000 clones, roughly nine tenths were seen once, and the ten largest hold under 7%. This specimen was peripheral blood, taken on day 0 of MenACWY control vaccination. The receptors originated from an adult in good health.

The chain links TRBV6-6 to TRBJ2-3; TRBD1 might be the D (6 bases). CDR3 length: 15 residues. Germline CDR1 reads MNHNY; CDR2 reads SVGAGI (reference sequence). The V end was cut by 0 bases, the J end by 5 bases, with 12 bases between. In DNA form, the CDR3 reads TGTGCCAGCAGTTACTCGGGGGCGGGTGGAGATACGCAGTATTTT. This sequence encodes CASSYSGAGGDTQYF.

The chain is built from TRBV9 and TRBJ1-2; tentative D call: TRBD1 (5 bases). This CDR3 is 17 amino acids long. V lost 2 bases to trimming and J lost 0 bases, with 17 bases between them. Germline assignment: CDR1 SGDLS and CDR2 YYNGEE. This chain's CDR3 is CASSVSRGSKANYGYTF. The CDR3 DNA reads TGTGCCAGCAGCGTTAGTAGGGGCAGCAAAGCTAACTATGGCTACACCTTC. Full variable domain (missing parts from reference TRBV9 and TRBJ1-2): DSGVTQTPKHLITATGQRVTLRCSPRSGDLSVYWYQQSLDQGLQFLIQYYNGEERAKGNILERFSAQQFPDLHSELNLSSLELGDSALYFCASSVSRGSKANYGYTFGSGTRLTVV.

The chain has TRBV6-5 and TRBJ2-2; 8 nucleotides line up with TRBD1. Germline trimming cut 0 bases from V and 5 bases from J; bases unmatched to any gene: 5. Germline assignment: CDR1 MNHEY and CDR2 SVGAGI. The CDR3 totals 16 residues. The CDR3 DNA is TGTGCCAGCAGTTACTCGACAGGGGAGTGGACCGGGGAGCTGTTTTTT. This gives the protein CASSYSTGEWTGELFF.

The rearrangement uses TRBV9 and TRBJ2-1; D remains ambiguous. V was shortened by 0 bases and J by 8 bases, with 9 bases between the two germline ends. CDR3 size: 13 residues. The germline V gene has CDR1 SGDLS and CDR2 YYNGEE. Here the CDR3 reads CASSVDRFDEQFF. The CDR3 coding sequence is TGTGCCAGCAGCGTAGATCGCTTCGATGAGCAGTTCTTC.

This chain uses TRBV6-5 with TRBJ2-2, with a tentative D call TRBD2 (5 bases). V dropped 0 bases and J dropped 6 bases, with 8 bases sitting between them. The CDR3 sequence is 14 residues long. From germline, CDR1 is MNHEY and CDR2 SVGAGI. In nucleotides, the CDR3 is TGTGCCAGCAGTTACTCGCGAGGGCCCGGGGAGCTGTTTTTT. This encodes CASSYSRGPGELFF.

This sequence joins TRBV11-2 and TRBJ1-3; D gene unclear. CDR3 length: 12 amino acids. CDR1 is SGHAT, CDR2 FQNNGV, per germline. The V gene lost 4 bases and the J gene lost 4 bases, with 5 bases spanning the gap. This CDR3 reads CASSSQGNTIYF. CDR3 in DNA: TGTGCCAGCAGCTCACAGGGAAACACCATATATTTT.

This clone came up a few times. The genes are TRBV7-6 and TRBJ2-5, with 8 positions matching TRBD1. The CDR3 runs to 16 residues. Germline CDR1 SGHVS, CDR2 FNYEAQ. V was pared by 0 bases and J by 4 bases, with 7 bases of the junction left unmatched. The chain's CDR3 is CASSLAPIDRGETQYF. DNA for the CDR3: TGTGCCAGCAGCTTAGCACCGATAGACAGGGGAGAGACCCAGTACTTC.

The count of this clone is one. The chain joins TRBV6-5 to TRBJ1-2, with 7 nucleotides matching TRBD1. Trimming took 6 bases from V and 0 from J; bases not matched to a gene: 7. In germline, CDR1 is MNHEY, CDR2 SVGAGI. The CDR3 is made up of 15 amino acids. The CDR3: CASRRQGGANYGYTF. CDR3 nucleotide sequence: TGTGCCAGCAGACGACAGGGTGGGGCTAACTATGGCTACACCTTC.